One TCR beta chain is described in this entry. Its antigen is unknown. The CDR3 has 14 residues. Germline V gene data show CDR1 as SGHRS and CDR2 as YFSETQ. The V end was cut by 4 bases, the J end by 5 bases, with 16 bases between. The entry originates in a study of identifying expanded T cells in peripheral blood. Whole-study results and caveats: Clone count variance between approximately two-week samples rose with total template count.

Sequencing used immunoSEQ multiplex PCR; TCRdb keeps in-frame clones, though not all of them. The sample lists 80,000 to 95,000 clones; around 88% were seen once. This TCR derives from a person between 18 and 70 years old in good health. V gene TRBV5-1 combines with J gene TRBJ2-7; D not resolved. Material for sequencing was blood. The CDR3 reads CASSQEIGKDEQYF. The CDR3 DNA follows: TGCGCCAGCAGCCAAGAAATAGGGAAGGACGAGCAGTACTTC.